Listed here are 25 T cell receptor beta chains from one sample, sequenced in a study of T-cell reconstitution after alpha-beta-depleted transplantation in children. The TCRbeta library was prepared with unique molecular identifiers. TCRdb redid the calling of the PCR reads with MiXCR, one entry per CDR3 protein. The sample records about 610,000 distinct CDR3 sequences, roughly a tenth being singletons. The sequencing used PBMCs from the stem cell graft donor, collected from the stem cell graft. The source of these receptors is a human donor who donated a stem cell graft to a child with acute myeloid leukemia.

The sample holds many counts of this clonotype. The chain has TRBV12-3 or TRBV12-4 and TRBJ2-7, with 10 nucleotides matching TRBD1. The CDR3 runs 15 residues. The junction had 9 bases not matched to a gene; V was cut back by 5 bases and J by 5 bases. The CDR3 sequence: CASSTRQGAMDEQYF. The CDR3 bases are TGTGCCAGCAGTACTCGACAGGGGGCTATGGACGAGCAGTACTTC.

In this sample, this clonotype turned up many times. This chain joins TRBV5-1 and TRBJ2-7, with 8 bases that match TRBD2. Germline V CDR1 and CDR2: SGHRS, YFSETQ. Unmatched junction bases numbered 10, after V lost 2 bases and J lost 0 bases. CDR3 length equals 17 residues. In DNA form, the CDR3 reads TGCGCCAGCAGCTTTAACACACAGACTAGCGCCTCCTACGAGCAGTACTTC. Translated, it gives CASSFNTQTSASYEQYF.

This clonotype was seen at least ten times. The chain employs TRBV20-1 and TRBJ2-7, with TRBD2 as a possible D gene (6 bases). This CDR3 comprises 13 residues. Germline V gene data show CDR1 as DFQATT and CDR2 as SNEGSKA (reference sequence). The ends were cut back, 6 bases at V and 0 bases at J, with 12 bases in the middle. The CDR3 DNA reads TGCAGTGCGATCGACGGGAGCTCCTACGAGCAGTACTTC. Amino acid sequence: CSAIDGSSYEQYF.

This clonotype was seen ten or more times. The chain is built from TRBV14 and TRBJ2-5, with D tentatively TRBD2 (6 bases). Trimming removed 2 bases at V and 5 bases at J, with 21 bases between. This CDR3 is 17 amino acids long. Germline V gene data show CDR1 as SGHDN and CDR2 as FVKESK. The chain's CDR3 is CASSQISGVAPRETQYF. The CDR3 bases are TGTGCCAGCAGCCAAATTAGCGGAGTAGCGCCGAGGGAGACCCAGTACTTC.

The CDR3 coding sequence is TGTGCCAGCAGACCTGGGACAACGAACACCGGGGAGCTGTTTTTT. Protein sequence: CASRPGTTNTGELFF. The chain recombines TRBV6-2 or TRBV6-3 with TRBJ2-2; tentatively, D is TRBD1 (6 bases). Germline CDR1 reads MNHEY; CDR2 reads SVGEGT. The CDR3 runs 15 residues. Deletions cut 6 bases from V and 0 bases from J, with 11 bases between.

This clonotype has more than one count but fewer than ten. CDR3 residues: CASSQGWSSASGAHEQFF. The CDR3 nucleotides read TGTGCCAGCAGCCAAGGATGGTCGTCGGCTAGCGGGGCCCATGAGCAGTTCTTC. This chain uses TRBV3-1 with TRBJ2-1; TRBD2 matches at 9 bases. The junction had 15 bases not matched to a gene; V was cut back by 1 base and J by 8 bases. The CDR3 spans 18 residues. Germline assignment: CDR1 LGHDT and CDR2 YNNKEL (reference sequence).

The V and J genes are TRBV20-1 and TRBJ1-1; D ambiguous. Germline CDR1 DFQATT, CDR2 SNEGSKA (reference sequence). Trimming took 8 bases from V and 3 from J, leaving 13 bases between them. This CDR3 has 12 amino acids. Written as DNA, the CDR3 is TGCAGTCTTTATTTGCGGGACACTGAAGCTTTCTTT. It translates to CSLYLRDTEAFF.

This clonotype was recorded many times. V is TRBV20-1 and J is TRBJ2-1; D gene uncertain. This CDR3 is built from 15 residues. Germline CDR1 is DFQATT and CDR2 is SNEGSKA (reference sequence). V lost 6 bases, J lost 2 bases, and 17 bases lay in between. The CDR3 DNA reads TGCAGTGCCAGTATGTTGGTTGAGGCCTACAATGAGCAGTTCTTC. Translation: CSASMLVEAYNEQFF.

Only a few counts were recorded for this clonotype. The V call is TRBV27, the J call TRBJ2-7; 12 bases agree with TRBD1. CDR1 and CDR2 from the germline V gene are MNHEY and SMNVEV (reference sequence). The J segment lost 6 bases and the V segment lost 0 bases, leaving 3 bases of the junction unmatched. The CDR3 extends over 15 amino acids. In DNA form, the CDR3 reads TGTGCCAGCAGTTTATCGGGACAGGGGGCGGGCGAGCAGTACTTC. Protein product: CASSLSGQGAGEQYF.

The chain links TRBV7-2 to TRBJ1-5; 8 bases match TRBD1. CDR3 length: 13 residues. J lost 6 bases, V lost 5 bases, and 3 bases had no gene match. The germline V gene has CDR1 SGHTA and CDR2 FQGNSA. The CDR3 bases are TGTGCCAGCAGCCAGGACAGGGTTCAGCCCCAGCATTTT. Protein sequence: CASSQDRVQPQHF.

The chain combines TRBV20-1 with TRBJ1-2; D not resolved. This CDR3 is 13 amino acids long. With 1 base removed from V and 5 bases from J, the gap between germline ends came to 11 bases. The germline V gene has CDR1 DFQATT and CDR2 SNEGSKA (reference sequence). CDR3 loop: CSARASGGYGYTF. CDR3 DNA sequence: TGCAGTGCTAGAGCCTCCGGCGGTTATGGCTACACCTTC.

V is TRBV9 and J is TRBJ2-5; TRBD2 might be the D (6 bases). V lost 0 bases, J lost 1 base, and 13 bases lay in between. Germline values: CDR1 SGDLS, CDR2 YYNGEE. This CDR3 has 16 amino acids. For the CDR3, the DNA is TGTGCCAGCAGCGTAGCTACGGGAGAGGGCCAAGAGACCCAGTACTTC. Amino acids: CASSVATGEGQETQYF.

This clonotype was recorded many times. The CDR3 here is CASSYYPDSLSYEQYF. In DNA form, the CDR3 reads TGTGCCAGCAGTTACTATCCGGACAGCCTCTCCTACGAGCAGTACTTC. This chain uses TRBV6-5 with TRBJ2-7, with TRBD1 as a possible D gene (6 bases). Trimming shortened V by 1 base and J by 0 bases, and 13 bases separated the two germline ends. This CDR3 contains 16 residues. Germline V gene sequence: CDR1 MNHEY, CDR2 SVGAGI.

This clonotype was detected only a few times. The J gene is TRBJ2-6, the V gene TRBV29-1; D remains unclear. V was shortened by 6 bases and J by 3 bases, with 9 bases between the two germline ends. CDR1 and CDR2 from the germline V gene are SQVTM and ANQGSEA. The CDR3 length is 13 residues. This CDR3 is CSVPFFGANVLTF. As DNA, the CDR3 is TGCAGCGTCCCCTTTTTTGGGGCCAACGTCCTGACTTTC.

The V gene is TRBV20-1, the J gene TRBJ2-2; TRBD2 is a possible D gene (7 bases). Germline V lookup: CDR1 DFQATT, CDR2 SNEGSKA (reference sequence). V lost 0 bases, J lost 0 bases, and 17 bases lay in between. This CDR3 comprises 18 residues. The chain's CDR3 is CSARDRRGRAANTGELFF. The CDR3 DNA is TGCAGTGCTAGAGATCGGAGGGGGAGGGCGGCGAACACCGGGGAGCTGTTTTTT.

This clonotype was counted a few times. The gene calls are TRBV5-5 and TRBJ1-5, with 8 positions matching TRBD1. Trimming at V came to 3 bases and at J to 0 bases, leaving 5 bases not matched to a gene. From germline, CDR1 is SGHKS and CDR2 YYEKEE (reference sequence). The CDR3 consists of 16 residues. This CDR3 is CASSSQGALSNQPQHF. CDR3 bases: TGTGCCAGCAGCTCCCAGGGGGCCCTTAGCAATCAGCCCCAGCATTTT.

The V and J genes are TRBV20-1 and TRBJ2-7, with D perhaps matching TRBD1 or TRBD2 (6 bases each). The CDR3 length is 16 residues. Trimming left V 4 bases short and J 0 bases short, with 19 bases between. The germline V gene has CDR1 DFQATT and CDR2 SNEGSKA (reference sequence). Here the CDR3 DNA reads TGCAGTGCTAATTTTTTGGGGGGCTATAGCTCCTACGAGCAGTACTTC. Protein product: CSANFLGGYSSYEQYF.

The table lists this clonotype with a few counts. The rearrangement links TRBV4-3 to TRBJ2-3; D is undetermined. In germline, CDR1 is LGHNA, CDR2 YSLEER. The V and J ends lost 3 bases and 0 bases respectively, with 7 bases between them. CDR3 length: 14 amino acids. The CDR3 DNA is TGCGCCAGCAGCCAGGGTCCTAGCACAGATACGCAGTATTTT. This codes for CASSQGPSTDTQYF.

This chain links TRBV7-9 with TRBJ2-7, with 8 positions matching TRBD1. The CDR3 has 17 amino acids. Looked up from germline, CDR1 is SEHNR and CDR2 is FQNEAQ (reference sequence). V lost 0 bases to trimming and J lost 2 bases; unmatched junction nucleotides: 9. CDR3 DNA: TGTGCCAGCAGCTTAGCGGAACGGACAGGGAGAACCTACGAGCAGTACTTC. Translating it yields CASSLAERTGRTYEQYF.

This clonotype has ten or more counts. J is TRBJ2-7 and V is TRBV20-1, with a weak D call TRBD2 (7 bases). Looked up from germline, CDR1 is DFQATT and CDR2 is SNEGSKA (reference sequence). The CDR3 extends over 15 amino acids. The germline V and J ends were trimmed by 1 base and 1 base, with 14 bases remaining between them. The CDR3 DNA follows: TGCAGTGCTAGAGTTAACAGGGAGGGATCCTACGAGCAGTACTTC. It translates to CSARVNREGSYEQYF.

The CDR3 region has the DNA TGCGCCAGCAGCCAAGAACGGTTCGGGCAGGGGGCGCGGGCGGGGGTCTCCTACGAGCAGTACTTC. It translates to CASSQERFGQGARAGVSYEQYF. The chain uses TRBV4-1 and TRBJ2-7, with TRBD1 as a possible D gene (8 bases). Trimming took off 0 bases at V and 0 bases at J, with 30 bases between the two ends. The V gene's germline CDR1 is MGHRA and CDR2 YSYEKL. The CDR3 loop spans 22 amino acids.

The rearrangement joins TRBV3-1 to TRBJ1-4; D ambiguous. The V end was cut by 2 bases, the J end by 0 bases, with 7 bases between. Germline CDR1 and CDR2: LGHDT and YNNKEL (reference sequence). There are 15 residues in the CDR3. CDR3 coding DNA: TGTGCCAGCAGCCAAAGGACGACAACTAATGAAAAACTGTTTTTT. The encoded protein is CASSQRTTTNEKLFF.

This clonotype was counted a few times. The genes are TRBV7-3 and TRBJ2-2, with D unclear. Germline V CDR1 and CDR2: SGHTA, FQGTGA. The CDR3 is 14 amino acids. Trimming took 5 bases from V and 6 from J, leaving 13 bases between them. The chain's CDR3 is CASSLRTPPGELFF. DNA of the CDR3: TGTGCCAGCAGCCTACGAACCCCCCCCGGGGAGCTGTTTTTT.

J is TRBJ2-3 and V is TRBV29-1; D gene uncertain. CDR1 and CDR2 (germline): SQVTM, ANQGSEA. This CDR3 has 12 residues. Trimming left V 8 bases short and J 6 bases short, with 15 bases between. The CDR3 loop reads CSTLKVGDTQYF. CDR3 coding DNA: TGCAGCACCCTGAAAGTAGGGGATACGCAGTATTTT.

The chain joins TRBV10-3 to TRBJ2-3; no clear D gene. V was shortened by 2 bases and J by 4 bases, with 10 bases between the two germline ends. This CDR3 spans 14 amino acids. The germline V gene encodes CDR1 ENHRY and CDR2 SYGVKD. In DNA form, the CDR3 reads TGTGCCATCAGTGAGGCCTCCCGGCCAGATACGCAGTATTTT. Amino acids: CAISEASRPDTQYF.